The T cell receptor (beta chain) under discussion was sequenced for a study of CXCR3-negative and CXCR3-positive naive CD8 T cells. For the study at large: Overall TRB read output was 110 million to 150 million, and each library contained about 1.5 +/- 0.3 million reads. Whole-study results and caveats: Naive CXCR3-negative and CXCR3-positive cells had similar TRBV-TRBJ usage; memory differed.

Triplicate sorting captured about 300,000 cells each from every CD8+ T cell subset. The libraries of TRB cDNA were constructed through 5' RACE using UMI labels. After re-calling the 5' RACE reads, TCRdb lists one entry per CDR3 protein, DNA absent. In total, the table holds tens of thousands of distinct CDR3 sequences. As to this clonotype: As yet, its antigen is unknown.

This CDR3 has 14 amino acids. Germline V lookup: CDR1 DFQATT, CDR2 SNEGSKA (reference sequence). This chain uses TRBV20-1 with TRBJ2-1. The receptor was isolated from a human donor in good health. Some clones in this sample may be carry-over from other donors' samples. What was sequenced was memory CD8+ T cells from blood. The CDR3 here is CSAPGENSYNEQFF.